The source of this T cell receptor (beta chain) is a study of T-cell memory formation after mild COVID-19 (dated by TCRdb to about 2021). Context from the whole study: TCR sequence clusters from the two donors were found to be largely donor specific. In a couple of donors, T-cell clones that expanded and contracted after mild COVID-19 were tracked by sequencing TCRalpha and TCRbeta repertoires over time. Two young, previously healthy adult volunteers made up the cohort, one male and one female. What the research found in general, with its limitations: Contracting CD4+ clones appeared mostly in the CM and EM memory subsets, whereas CD8+ clones were enriched in EMRA. SARS-CoV-2 specificity was not confirmed for the second-wave clones peaking on day 37. Clones that contracted from day 15 to 85 showed balanced CD4/CD8 phenotypes, whereas a second wave of clones that expanded from day 15 to 37 leaned towards CD4+. The study covered only two mild cases, and larger cohorts including severe cases with pre-infection samples were considered necessary. Some responding clones were detected in pre-infection memory, which suggested that pre-existing cross-reactive memory T cells had joined the SARS-CoV-2 response.

Instrument used: Illumina NovaSeq 6000. cDNA libraries for TCRalpha and TCRbeta were prepared by 5'RACE using constant-segment primers, with sample barcodes and unique molecular identifiers added. RNA was extracted from every sample with Trizol reagent. Libraries were amplified in two PCR steps, with a second sample barcode and Illumina TruSeq adapters added in the second step. Sequencing of the libraries was done on an Illumina NovaSeq, producing 2 x 150 bp paired-end reads. The published analysis was carried out like this. With migec v1.2.7, reads were demultiplexed and then collapsed into UMI-guided consensus sequences. Using mixcr v2.1.11, UMI consensuses were aligned to TRA and TRB V and J templates and then assembled into clonotypes. Clonotypes were classified as expanded or contracted when called significant by both edgeR and NoisET, with noise models trained on biological replicates. For edgeR calls, a false discovery rate-adjusted p below 0.01 and a log2 fold-change threshold of 1 were applied. As an exploratory analysis of dynamics, PCA with hierarchical clustering was applied to max-normalized trajectories of the 1000 most abundant clonotypes. Each responding clone was given a CD4 or CD8 phenotype based on the CD4+ and CD8+ repertoires, which had been sequenced separately. Using fastp trimming at Q25 and MiXCR clonotype assembly, TCRdb reanalyzed the public sequencing data and kept in-frame beta chains. Identical CDR3 protein sequences are pooled into one entry, listed with their most common genes and DNA. The V and J calls reflect TCRdb's pipeline rather than the authors' work. The table for this sample lists approximately 180,000 distinct CDR3 sequences; 15% to 20% of them were counted only once. The ten largest clones represent 2% to 2.5% of the sample.

Concerning this clonotype: The antigen it recognizes is unknown. No much larger clonotype is one base removed from it; base qualities were not supplied.

Counted from cysteine to phenylalanine, this CDR3 has 13 amino acids. The entry retains the CDR3 DNA only, 39 bases that are in frame from base 1. CDR1 and CDR2 were assigned from the germline V gene as SGHAT and FQNNGV. Trimming costs V 5 bases and J 3 bases, and their ends lie 11 bases apart. PBMCs were isolated by Ficoll-Paque density gradient centrifugation. The origin of this receptor is an adult woman who had mild COVID-19 (a few samples of this study predate the infection). The sample titles of this study are shuffled in the database, so cell type and time point are left out; the donor was told from shared clones. The sequence is built from TRBV11-2 and TRBJ2-7, with the D gene call left open. Sequencing was done on a sample of PBMCs or a T cell subset sorted from them (not recorded which). The sequenced DNA is TGTGCCAGCAGCGTCGGCAGAGACTACGAGCAGTACTTC. Translated, this is CASSVGRDYEQYF. Reference TRBV11-2 and TRBJ2-7 genes cover what lies past the CDR3, so the full variable domain is EAGVAQSPRYKIIEKRQSVAFWCNPISGHATLYWYQQILGQGPKLLIQFQNNGVVDDSQLPKDRFSAERLKGVDSTLKIQPAKLEDSAVYLCASSVGRDYEQYFGPGTRLTVT.